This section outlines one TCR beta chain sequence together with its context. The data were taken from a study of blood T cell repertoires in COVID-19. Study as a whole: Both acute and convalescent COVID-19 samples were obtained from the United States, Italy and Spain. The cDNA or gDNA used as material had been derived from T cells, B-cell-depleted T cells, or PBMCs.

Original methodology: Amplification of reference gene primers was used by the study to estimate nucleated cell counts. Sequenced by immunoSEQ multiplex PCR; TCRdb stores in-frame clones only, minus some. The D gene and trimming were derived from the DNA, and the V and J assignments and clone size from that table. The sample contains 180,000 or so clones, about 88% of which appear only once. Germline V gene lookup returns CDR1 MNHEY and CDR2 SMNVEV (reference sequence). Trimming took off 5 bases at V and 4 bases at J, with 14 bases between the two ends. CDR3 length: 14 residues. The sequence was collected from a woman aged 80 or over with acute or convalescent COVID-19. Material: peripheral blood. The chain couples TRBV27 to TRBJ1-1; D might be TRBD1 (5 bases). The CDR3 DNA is TGTGCCAGCAGTGTCGGGGGGGGAGCCACTGAAGCTTTCTTT. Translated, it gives CASSVGGGATEAFF.